The T cell receptor beta chain under discussion was sequenced for a study of CD8+ T cells in alopecia areata. About the study: The protocol delivered tofacitinib for 6 to 18 months, then withdrew it for 6 months.

This clone appeared a few times. What it binds is unknown. It was cDNA, reverse transcribed from extracted RNA, that served as the sequencing template. Sequencing was performed with immunoSEQ multiplex PCR; in TCRdb, only in-frame clones are kept and a portion is missing. This table holds roughly 200,000 clones, less than 45% found once. Germline-derived CDR1 and CDR2 are GTSNPN and SVGIG (reference sequence). The CDR3 spans 14 residues. Trimming shortened V by 1 base and J by 0 bases, and 6 bases separated the two germline ends. Whole-study results and caveats: While patients received tofacitinib, many expanded lesional clones remained present in scalp and blood.

Stated treatment: oral pan-JAK inhibitor, 5-10 mg twice daily. Peripheral blood and lesional scalp punch biopsies came from alopecia areata patients. This TCR came from a human donor with alopecia areata. This chain joins TRBV30 and TRBJ2-2, with no clear D. The input for sequencing was CD4+ T cells sorted from blood, taken at approximately week 39, from a patient treated with tofacitinib. CDR3 DNA sequence: TGTGCCTGGAGTGGACGGTCGAACACCGGGGAGCTGTTTTTT. It translates to CAWSGRSNTGELFF.